The sequence of this T cell receptor beta chain was determined in a study of monozygotic twins with inflammatory bowel disease. The CDR3 runs 14 residues. The germline gives CDR1 MNHEY, CDR2 SVGEGT. Using the 5' RACE reads, TCRdb records one entry per CDR3 protein without DNA. The sample's table shows a few hundred thousand distinct CDR3 sequences. The sequence came from a human donor with ulcerative colitis or Crohn's disease, or a healthy co-twin of an affected twin (not recorded which). The chain links TRBV6-2 or TRBV6-3 to TRBJ2-7; TCRdb names TRBD1, which stays unverified in the absence of DNA. The sample consisted of blood. The CDR3 here is CASSSMTGDYEQYF.